The entry below describes one TCR beta chain. Repertoires were generated with immunoSEQ multiplex PCR, while TCRdb's copy carries only in-frame clones and drops some. The sample consists of fewer than 7,000 clones, approximately 80% of them appearing once. The data were obtained in a study of follicular helper T cells after annual influenza vaccination. Germline V gene data show CDR1 as SNHLY and CDR2 as FYNNEI. The CDR3 spans 15 residues. Trimming at V came to 6 bases and at J to 3 bases, leaving 6 bases not matched to a gene. Time point denoted: 2015-2016 season, 7 days after influenza vaccination. This receptor was taken from an adult who received the influenza vaccine. The rearrangement links TRBV2 to TRBJ2-5; 11 positions match TRBD1. The sample consisted of CXCR5- memory CD4+ T cells sorted from blood, taken 7 days after influenza vaccination. This CDR3 reads CASSPGTGGKETQYF. In DNA, the CDR3 is TGTGCCAGCAGCCCGGGGACAGGGGGGAAAGAGACCCAGTACTTC.